This T cell receptor (beta chain) was documented in a study of blood T cells in healthy people across ages. Study conclusions and caveats: Investigators viewed diversity estimates from one million T cells as underestimates, the study reported. There was a strong correlation between TCR beta diversity and naive T cell percentage.

The authors ran a second PCR of 7 to 11 cycles using a sample-barcoded 5' primer and a J-beta primer mix. TCRdb redid the calling of the 5' RACE reads with MiXCR, one entry per CDR3 protein. The table records roughly 500,000 distinct CDR3 sequences, 25% to 30% of them present only once. Germline lookup yields CDR1 MRHNA and CDR2 SNTAGT. Trimming took 3 bases from V and 8 from J; bases not matched to a gene: 7. The length of the CDR3 is 14 residues. A remark on this clonotype: The antigen is undetermined.

The J gene is TRBJ2-1, the V gene TRBV6-4; the match to TRBD1 covers 7 bases. The TCR sequence derives from a woman in her 70s in good health. Specimen: blood. CDR3 amino acids: CASSERGGEDEQFF. DNA for the CDR3: TGTGCCAGCAGTGAGAGAGGGGGCGAGGATGAGCAGTTCTTC.